This T cell receptor beta chain originates from a study of cytomegalovirus exposure and HLA in healthy donors. The wider study: Per a later analysis, the roughly 690 first-cohort and approximately 120 validation repertoires shared one platform. Study observations and caveats: Both high specificity and high sensitivity reportedly marked the classifier's diagnosis of cytomegalovirus status. Through in vitro validation, a few CMV-associated chains were shown to be specific for CMV antigens.

V was shortened by 1 base and J by 1 base, with 10 bases between the two germline ends. The CDR3 extends over 15 amino acids. Germline CDR1 and CDR2: SGDLS and YYNGEE. Clones were sequenced by immunoSEQ multiplex PCR, and TCRdb holds only the in-frame ones, with some missing. The sample records roughly 150,000 clones, around four fifths being singletons. This clone was seen once. Antigen: not known. The sample was PBMCs. The V call is TRBV9, the J call TRBJ2-3, with D perhaps TRBD2 (6 bases). This TCR came from a young man in good health and CMV-seropositive. For the CDR3, the DNA is TGTGCCAGCAGCGTATCGGGAGCACGCACAGATACGCAGTATTTT. It codes for CASSVSGARTDTQYF.